The present entry profiles one TCR beta chain with its context. TCRdb keeps only in-frame clones here, not all; method: immunoSEQ multiplex PCR. The sample includes around 40,000 clones, roughly 92% of them seen just once. This sample is drawn from a study of tissue T cells after allogeneic stem cell transplantation. Study details: Of the grafts for graft-versus-host disease patients, several were unmodified and three CD34-selected.

The CDR3 spans 14 residues. The V gene's germline CDR1 is SGHNT and CDR2 YENEEA. Trimming removed 3 bases at V and 0 bases at J, with 6 bases between. The chain couples TRBV11-3 to TRBJ2-1; D is ambiguous. This sample comprised blood, obtained before transplantation. This sequence originates from a woman aged 40-70 years who later had graft-versus-host disease after an allogeneic stem cell transplant. The CDR3, as DNA: TGTGCCAGCAGCTTGCGTAGCTCCTACAATGAGCAGTTCTTC. Amino acid sequence: CASSLRSSYNEQFF.